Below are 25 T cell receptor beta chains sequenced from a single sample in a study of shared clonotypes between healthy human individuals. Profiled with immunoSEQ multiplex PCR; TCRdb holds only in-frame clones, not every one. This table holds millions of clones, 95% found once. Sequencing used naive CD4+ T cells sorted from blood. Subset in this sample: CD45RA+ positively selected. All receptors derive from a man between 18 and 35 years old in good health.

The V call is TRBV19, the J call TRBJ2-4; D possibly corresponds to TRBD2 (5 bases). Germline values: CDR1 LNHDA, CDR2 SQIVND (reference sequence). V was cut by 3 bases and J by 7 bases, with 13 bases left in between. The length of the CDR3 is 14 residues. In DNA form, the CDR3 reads TGTGCCAGTAGTATGGCGAGAAGGGAGAACATTCAGTACTTC. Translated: CASSMARRENIQYF.

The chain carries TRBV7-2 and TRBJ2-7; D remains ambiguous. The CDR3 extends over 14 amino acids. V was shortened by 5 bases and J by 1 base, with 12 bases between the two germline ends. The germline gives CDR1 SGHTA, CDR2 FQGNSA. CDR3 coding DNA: TGTGCCAGCAGCCTAGGCCTACGTTCCTACGAGCAGTACTTC. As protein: CASSLGLRSYEQYF.

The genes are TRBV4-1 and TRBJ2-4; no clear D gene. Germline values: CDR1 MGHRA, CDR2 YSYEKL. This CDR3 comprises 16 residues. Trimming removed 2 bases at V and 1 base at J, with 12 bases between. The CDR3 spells CASSQPVIGAKNIQYF. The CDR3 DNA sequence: TGCGCCAGCAGCCAACCGGTGATAGGGGCCAAAAACATTCAGTACTTC.

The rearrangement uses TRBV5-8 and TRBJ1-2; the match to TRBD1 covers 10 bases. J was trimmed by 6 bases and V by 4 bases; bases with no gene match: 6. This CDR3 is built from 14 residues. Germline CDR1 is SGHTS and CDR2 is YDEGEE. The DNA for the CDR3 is TGTGCCAGCAGCGTACCGGGACAGGGGAATGGCTACACCTTC. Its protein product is CASSVPGQGNGYTF.

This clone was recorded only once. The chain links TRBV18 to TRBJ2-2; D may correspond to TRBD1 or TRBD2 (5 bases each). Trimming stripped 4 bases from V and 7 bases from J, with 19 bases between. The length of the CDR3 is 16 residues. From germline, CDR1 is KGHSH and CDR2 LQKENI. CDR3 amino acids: CASSHRGAGEFGELFF. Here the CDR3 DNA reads TGTGCCAGCTCACATAGGGGTGCGGGCGAGTTCGGGGAGCTGTTTTTT.

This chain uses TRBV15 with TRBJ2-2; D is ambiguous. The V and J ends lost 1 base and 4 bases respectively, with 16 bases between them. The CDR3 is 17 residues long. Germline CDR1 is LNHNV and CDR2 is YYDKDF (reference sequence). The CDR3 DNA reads TGTGCCACCAGCAGAGTTATTCCGGGTAGTGGCACCGGGGAGCTGTTTTTT. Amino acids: CATSRVIPGSGTGELFF.

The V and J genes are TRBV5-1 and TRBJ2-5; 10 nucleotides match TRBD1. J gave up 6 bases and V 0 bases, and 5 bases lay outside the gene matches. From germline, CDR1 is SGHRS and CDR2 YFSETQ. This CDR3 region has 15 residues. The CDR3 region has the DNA TGCGCCAGCAGCTTGGAGGGACAGGGGAGACAGACCCAGTACTTC. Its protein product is CASSLEGQGRQTQYF.

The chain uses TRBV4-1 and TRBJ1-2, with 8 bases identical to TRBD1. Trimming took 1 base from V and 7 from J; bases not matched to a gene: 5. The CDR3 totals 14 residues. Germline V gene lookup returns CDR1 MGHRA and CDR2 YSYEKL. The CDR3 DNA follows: TGCGCCAGCAGCCAAGTAGGACAGGGAGGTGGCTACACCTTC. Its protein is CASSQVGQGGGYTF.

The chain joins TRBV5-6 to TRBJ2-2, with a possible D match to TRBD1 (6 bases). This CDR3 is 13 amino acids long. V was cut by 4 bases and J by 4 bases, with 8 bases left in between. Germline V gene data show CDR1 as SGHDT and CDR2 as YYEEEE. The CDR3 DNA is TGTGCCAGCAGCGGGACAACCACCGGGGAGCTGTTTTTT. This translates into CASSGTTTGELFF.

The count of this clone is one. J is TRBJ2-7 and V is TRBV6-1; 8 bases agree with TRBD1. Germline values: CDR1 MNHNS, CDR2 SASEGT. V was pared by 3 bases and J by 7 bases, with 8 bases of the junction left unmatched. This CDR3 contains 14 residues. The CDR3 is CASSDKGRGPEQYF. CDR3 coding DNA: TGTGCCAGCAGTGATAAAGGCAGGGGGCCGGAGCAGTACTTC.

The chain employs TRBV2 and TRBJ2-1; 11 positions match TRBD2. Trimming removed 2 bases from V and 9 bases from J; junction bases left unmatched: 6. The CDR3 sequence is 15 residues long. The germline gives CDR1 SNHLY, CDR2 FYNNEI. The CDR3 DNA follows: TGTGCCAGCAGTGAAAGTAGCGGGGGGGCTCCTGAGCAGTTCTTC. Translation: CASSESSGGAPEQFF.

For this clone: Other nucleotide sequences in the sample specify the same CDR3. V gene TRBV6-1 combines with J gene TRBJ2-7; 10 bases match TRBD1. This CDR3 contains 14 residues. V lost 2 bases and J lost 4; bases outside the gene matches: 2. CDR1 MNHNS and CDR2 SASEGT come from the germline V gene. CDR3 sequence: CASSEPGQGYEQYF. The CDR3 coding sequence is TGTGCCAGCAGTGAACCGGGACAGGGGTACGAGCAGTACTTC.

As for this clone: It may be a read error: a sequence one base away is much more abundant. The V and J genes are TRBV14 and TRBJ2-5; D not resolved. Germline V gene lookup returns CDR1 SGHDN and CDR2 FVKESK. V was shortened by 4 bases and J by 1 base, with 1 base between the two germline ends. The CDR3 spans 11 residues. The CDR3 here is CASSLQETQYF. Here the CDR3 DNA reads TGTGCCAGCAGCCTCCAAGAGACCCAGTACTTC.

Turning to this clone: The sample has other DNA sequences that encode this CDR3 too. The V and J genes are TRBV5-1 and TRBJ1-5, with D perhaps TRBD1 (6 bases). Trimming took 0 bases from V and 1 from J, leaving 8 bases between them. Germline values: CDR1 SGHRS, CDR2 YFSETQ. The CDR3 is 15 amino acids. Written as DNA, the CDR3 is TGCGCCAGCAGCTTGGGGGGGCTCAGCAATCAGCCCCAGCATTTT. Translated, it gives CASSLGGLSNQPQHF.

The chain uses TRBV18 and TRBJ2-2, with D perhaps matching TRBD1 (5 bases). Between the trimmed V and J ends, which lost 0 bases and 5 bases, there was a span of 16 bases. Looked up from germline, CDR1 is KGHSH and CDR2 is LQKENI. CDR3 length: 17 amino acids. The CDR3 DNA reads TGTGCCAGCTCACCACCGGGGCCAGGATCCGGGACCGGGGAGCTGTTTTTT. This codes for CASSPPGPGSGTGELFF.

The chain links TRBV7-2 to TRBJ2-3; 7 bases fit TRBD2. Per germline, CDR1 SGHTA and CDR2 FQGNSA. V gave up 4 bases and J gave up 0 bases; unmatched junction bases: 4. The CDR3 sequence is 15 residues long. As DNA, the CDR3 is TGTGCCAGCAGCTCGCTAGCGGCTAGCACAGATACGCAGTATTTT. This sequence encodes CASSSLAASTDTQYF.

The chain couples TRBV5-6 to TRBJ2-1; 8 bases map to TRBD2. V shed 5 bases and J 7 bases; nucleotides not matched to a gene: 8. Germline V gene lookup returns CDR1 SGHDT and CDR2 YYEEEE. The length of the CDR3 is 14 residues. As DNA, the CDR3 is TGTGCCAGCAGTGAATCCGGGACTAGTAATGAGCAGTTCTTC. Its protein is CASSESGTSNEQFF.

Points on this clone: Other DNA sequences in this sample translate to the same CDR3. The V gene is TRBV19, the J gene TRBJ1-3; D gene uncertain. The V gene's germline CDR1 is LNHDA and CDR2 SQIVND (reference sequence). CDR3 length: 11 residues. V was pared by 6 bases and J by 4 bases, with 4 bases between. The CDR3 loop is CASSPGNTIYF. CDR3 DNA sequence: TGTGCCAGTAGCCCGGGAAACACCATATATTTT.

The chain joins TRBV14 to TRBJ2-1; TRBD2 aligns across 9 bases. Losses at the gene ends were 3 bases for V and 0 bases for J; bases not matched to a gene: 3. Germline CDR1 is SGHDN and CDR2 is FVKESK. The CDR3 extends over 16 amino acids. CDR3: CASSHLAGSSYNEQFF. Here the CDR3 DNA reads TGTGCCAGCAGCCATCTAGCGGGGAGCTCCTACAATGAGCAGTTCTTC.

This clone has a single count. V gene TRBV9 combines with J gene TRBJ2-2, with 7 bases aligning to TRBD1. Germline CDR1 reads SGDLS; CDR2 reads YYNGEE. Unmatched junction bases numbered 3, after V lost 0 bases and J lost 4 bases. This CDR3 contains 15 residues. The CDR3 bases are TGTGCCAGCAGCGTAGTAGGGGGCGGCACCGGGGAGCTGTTTTTT. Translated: CASSVVGGGTGELFF.

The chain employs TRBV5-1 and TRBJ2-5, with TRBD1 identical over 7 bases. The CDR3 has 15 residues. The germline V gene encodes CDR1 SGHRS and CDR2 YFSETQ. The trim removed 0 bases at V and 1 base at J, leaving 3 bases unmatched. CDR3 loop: CASSLETGSQETQYF. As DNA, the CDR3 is TGCGCCAGCAGCTTGGAGACAGGGTCCCAAGAGACCCAGTACTTC.

CDR3 loop: CASRRTGVWQPQHF. Here the CDR3 DNA reads TGTGCCAGCAGGCGGACAGGGGTTTGGCAGCCCCAGCATTTT. This rearrangement joins TRBV6-5 to TRBJ1-5; 9 bases map to TRBD1. The CDR3 contains 14 residues. Germline V gives CDR1 MNHEY, CDR2 SVGAGI. V lost 6 bases and J lost 7; bases outside the gene matches: 7.

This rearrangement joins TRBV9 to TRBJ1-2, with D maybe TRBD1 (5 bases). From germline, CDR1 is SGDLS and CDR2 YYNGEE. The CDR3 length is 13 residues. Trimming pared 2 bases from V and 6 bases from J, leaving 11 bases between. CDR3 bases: TGTGCCAGCAGCGTCTCAGGGACGGATGGCTACACCTTC. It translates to CASSVSGTDGYTF.

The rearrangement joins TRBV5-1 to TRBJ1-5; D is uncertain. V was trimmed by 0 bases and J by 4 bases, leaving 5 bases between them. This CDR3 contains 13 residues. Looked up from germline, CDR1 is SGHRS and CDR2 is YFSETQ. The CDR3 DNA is TGCGCCAGCAGCTTGGAGACGAATCAGCCCCAGCATTTT. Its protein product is CASSLETNQPQHF.

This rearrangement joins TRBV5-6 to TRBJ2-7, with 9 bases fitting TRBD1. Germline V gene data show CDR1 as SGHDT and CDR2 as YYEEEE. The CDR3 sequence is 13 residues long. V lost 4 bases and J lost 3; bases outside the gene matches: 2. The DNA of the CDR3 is TGTGCCAGCAGCACGGGACAGGGCTACGAGCAGTACTTC. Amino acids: CASSTGQGYEQYF.